Below, 29 T cell receptor beta chains from the same sample are listed, as sequenced in a study of shared clonotypes between healthy human individuals. Only in-frame clones appear in the TCRdb table, and some are missing; sequencing was by immunoSEQ multiplex PCR. This sample has roughly 720,000 clones, with 90% found just once. Sequencing was done on a sample of memory CD8+ T cells from PBMCs. Subset noted: CD45RO+ cells pooled with CCR7-negative TemRA cells. The receptors were gathered from a man aged 18 to 35 in good health. Some clones in this sample may be carry-over from other donors' samples.

This chain connects TRBV27 to TRBJ1-1; D not resolved. The germline V and J ends were trimmed by 5 bases and 4 bases, with 11 bases remaining between them. CDR3 length: 13 amino acids. CDR1 and CDR2 from the germline V gene are MNHEY and SMNVEV (reference sequence). CDR3 protein: CASSPTLTTEAFF. CDR3 DNA sequence: TGTGCCAGCAGTCCAACGCTTACCACTGAAGCTTTCTTT.

This clone was recorded many times. This chain links TRBV7-2 with TRBJ2-1; no clear D gene. V lost 3 bases, J lost 6 bases, and 6 bases lay in between. This CDR3 is built from 12 residues. Germline lookup yields CDR1 SGHTA and CDR2 FQGNSA. The CDR3 loop reads CASSFVINEQFF. The CDR3 DNA follows: TGTGCCAGCAGCTTTGTTATCAATGAGCAGTTCTTC.

The CDR3 coding sequence is TGTGCCAGCAGCCCAAATCCGTCGCAGTATTTT. Protein sequence: CASSPNPSQYF. This sequence joins TRBV7-9 and TRBJ2-3; D unclear. Trimming pared 5 bases from V and 10 bases from J, leaving 10 bases between. This CDR3 region has 11 residues. Germline V gene sequence: CDR1 SEHNR, CDR2 FQNEAQ (reference sequence).

V gene TRBV27 combines with J gene TRBJ2-1, with no clear D. Germline values: CDR1 MNHEY, CDR2 SMNVEV (reference sequence). The CDR3 spans 17 residues. V dropped 2 bases and J dropped 0 bases, with 14 bases sitting between them. CDR3 loop: CASSLEVGLSSYNEQFF. The CDR3 DNA is TGTGCCAGCAGTTTAGAGGTGGGGTTGAGCTCCTACAATGAGCAGTTCTTC.

V usage is TRBV5-6 and J usage is TRBJ1-1; no definite D call. Trimming left V 0 bases short and J 2 bases short, with 5 bases between. CDR1 is SGHDT and CDR2 is YYEEEE in the germline V gene. CDR3 length: 13 residues. In DNA form, the CDR3 reads TGTGCCAGCAGCTTGGTGGTAAACACTGAAGCTTTCTTT. This sequence encodes CASSLVVNTEAFF. The full variable domain, its missing parts supplied by reference TRBV5-6 and TRBJ1-1, is DAGVTQSPTHLIKTRGQQVTLRCSPKSGHDTVSWYQQALGQGPQFIFQYYEEEERQRGNFPDRFSGHQFPNYSSELNVNALLLGDSALYLCASSLVVNTEAFFGQGTRLTVV.

The rearrangement joins TRBV7-2 to TRBJ2-7; TRBD2 matches at 7 bases. The CDR3 spans 13 residues. The V gene end was trimmed by 2 bases and the J gene end by 5 bases; junction bases not matched to a gene: 3. Germline CDR1 reads SGHTA; CDR2 reads FQGNSA. The CDR3 sequence is CASSLLGGDEQYF. The CDR3 DNA is TGTGCCAGCAGCTTATTGGGGGGGGACGAGCAGTACTTC. The full variable domain, completed using reference TRBV7-2 and TRBJ2-7, is GAGVSQSPSNKVTEKGKDVELRCDPISGHTALYWYRQSLGQGLEFLIYFQGNSAPDKSGLPSDRFSAERTGGSVSTLTIQRTQQEDSAVYLCASSLLGGDEQYFGPGTRLTVT.

The chain recombines TRBV9 with TRBJ1-2; D possibly corresponds to TRBD1 (6 bases). The germline V gene has CDR1 SGDLS and CDR2 YYNGEE. The CDR3 is 15 amino acids. Deletions cut 3 bases from V and 4 bases from J, with 16 bases between. Written as DNA, the CDR3 is TGTGCCAGCAGCGAGGGGGGCTGGGCGGGCTATGGCTACACCTTC. This gives the protein CASSEGGWAGYGYTF.

CDR3 sequence reads: CASSLVPVEQYF. Here the CDR3 DNA reads TGTGCCAGCAGCTTGGTTCCGGTCGAGCAGTACTTC. This rearrangement joins TRBV5-6 to TRBJ2-7; no clear D. The germline V gene encodes CDR1 SGHDT and CDR2 YYEEEE. CDR3 length equals 12 residues. The V and J ends lost 0 bases and 6 bases respectively, with 7 bases between them.

V and J are TRBV10-1 and TRBJ2-3; possible D gene TRBD1, 6 bases. CDR1 and CDR2 from the germline V gene are WNHNN and SYGVQD (reference sequence). The CDR3 length is 16 residues. The V and J ends lost 4 bases and 0 bases respectively, with 14 bases between them. The chain's CDR3 is CASSGSDSSSTDTQYF. CDR3 nucleotide sequence: TGCGCCAGCAGTGGGTCGGACAGCTCTAGCACAGATACGCAGTATTTT.

The V and J genes are TRBV27 and TRBJ2-5; no clear D gene. The CDR3 totals 11 residues. Germline lookup yields CDR1 MNHEY and CDR2 SMNVEV (reference sequence). V was trimmed by 4 bases and J by 4 bases, leaving 4 bases between them. CDR3 DNA sequence: TGTGCCAGCAGTTATGCAGAGACCCAGTACTTC. Translation: CASSYAETQYF.

V gene TRBV19 combines with J gene TRBJ2-1; a weak D match, TRBD2 (5 bases). V was shortened by 2 bases and J by 9 bases, with 17 bases between the two germline ends. The CDR3 is made up of 15 amino acids. Germline CDR1 reads LNHDA; CDR2 reads SQIVND (reference sequence). The CDR3 DNA is TGTGCCAGTAGTATACTGCGGGTTCGGAGTAGTGAGCAGTTCTTC. It translates to CASSILRVRSSEQFF.

The CDR3 DNA follows: TGTGCCAGCAGCTTAAGGGGCGCGCCGGGAGGGACCGGGGAGCTGTTTTTT. Protein sequence: CASSLRGAPGGTGELFF. V usage is TRBV7-3 and J usage is TRBJ2-2; 8 positions agree with TRBD2. Germline V CDR1 and CDR2: SGHTA, FQGTGA. V trimming: 1 base; J trimming: 5 bases; junction bases outside the gene matches: 9. The CDR3 is 17 residues long.

This clone was counted once. The chain uses TRBV19 and TRBJ1-2; no clear D. Germline V gene sequence: CDR1 LNHDA, CDR2 SQIVND (reference sequence). V lost 5 bases to trimming and J lost 3 bases, with 10 bases between them. The CDR3 covers 13 residues. CDR3 DNA: TGTGCCAGTAGTCTTTTTGGGGACTATGGCTACACCTTC. Protein product: CASSLFGDYGYTF.

This clone came up a few times. This chain links TRBV10-3 with TRBJ1-1; no firm D call. This CDR3 has 15 amino acids. V lost 3 bases, J lost 7 bases, and 18 bases lay in between. Per germline, CDR1 ENHRY and CDR2 SYGVKD. CDR3 in amino acids: CAISETPGIQIEAFF. CDR3 in DNA: TGTGCCATCAGTGAAACCCCCGGGATTCAGATTGAAGCTTTCTTT.

The V call is TRBV4-3, the J call TRBJ2-1; no reliable D call. The germline V and J ends were trimmed by 0 bases and 7 bases, with 10 bases remaining between them. This CDR3 region has 14 residues. Germline-derived CDR1 and CDR2 are LGHNA and YSLEER. CDR3 nucleotide sequence: TGCGCCAGCAGCCAAGATTGGGCCCATAATGAGCAGTTCTTC. It yields the protein CASSQDWAHNEQFF.

The rearrangement links TRBV6-5 to TRBJ2-5, with 9 bases identical to TRBD1. The CDR3 runs to 13 residues. V was clipped by 7 bases and J by 5 bases; unmatched bases: 5. CDR1 is MNHEY and CDR2 is SVGAGI in the germline V gene. The chain's CDR3 is CASIGQGRETQYF. The CDR3 DNA reads as TGTGCCAGCATAGGACAGGGGCGTGAGACCCAGTACTTC.

The chain employs TRBV28 and TRBJ2-1; tentatively, D is TRBD2 (6 bases). V was cut by 7 bases and J by 4 bases, with 17 bases left in between. This CDR3 contains 15 residues. Germline V lookup: CDR1 MDHEN, CDR2 SYDVKM. The CDR3 region has the DNA TGTGCCAGCATCTTTGTGGGAGGTTATTACAATGAGCAGTTCTTC. Translated: CASIFVGGYYNEQFF.

This chain joins TRBV11-2 and TRBJ2-7, with D uncertain. V lost 5 bases to trimming and J lost 5 bases, with 10 bases between them. Germline loops: CDR1 SGHAT, CDR2 FQNNGV. This CDR3 has 12 residues. CDR3 in amino acids: CASSPVFHEQYF. Written as DNA, the CDR3 is TGTGCCAGCAGCCCAGTTTTCCACGAGCAGTACTTC. The entire variable domain, with the rest obtained from reference TRBV11-2 and TRBJ2-7, is as follows: EAGVAQSPRYKIIEKRQSVAFWCNPISGHATLYWYQQILGQGPKLLIQFQNNGVVDDSQLPKDRFSAERLKGVDSTLKIQPAKLEDSAVYLCASSPVFHEQYFGPGTRLTVT.

The V gene is TRBV9, the J gene TRBJ2-1, with no clear D. This CDR3 spans 15 amino acids. Trimming took 2 bases from V and 2 from J, leaving 11 bases between them. Germline CDR1 is SGDLS and CDR2 is YYNGEE. CDR3 nucleotide sequence: TGTGCCAGCAGCGTGGCAGCAAAACCCTACAATGAGCAGTTCTTC. This translates into CASSVAAKPYNEQFF.

The V gene is TRBV5-6, the J gene TRBJ2-1, with 12 bases lining up with TRBD1. The V and J ends lost 4 bases and 9 bases, in that order; junction bases with no gene match: 14. Germline CDR1 is SGHDT and CDR2 is YYEEEE. The CDR3 contains 17 residues. The CDR3: CASSILVVGTGGVEQFF. CDR3 in DNA: TGTGCCAGCAGCATCCTGGTCGTCGGGACAGGGGGCGTTGAGCAGTTCTTC.

The chain uses TRBV15 and TRBJ2-4, with 8 bases fitting TRBD2. The V segment lost 4 bases and the J segment 4 bases; nucleotides outside the gene matches: 12. The germline CDR1 and CDR2 sequences are LNHNV and YYDKDF (reference sequence). The CDR3 sequence is 17 residues long. The CDR3 DNA sequence: TGTGCCACCAGCACAGCCCGACCGGGACTAGGGAAAAACATTCAGTACTTC. This encodes CATSTARPGLGKNIQYF.

The chain combines TRBV18 with TRBJ1-1; D gene uncertain. Trimming stripped 4 bases from V and 5 bases from J, with 20 bases between. The CDR3 is 16 residues long. Germline values: CDR1 KGHSH, CDR2 LQKENI. Here the CDR3 DNA reads TGTGCCAGCTCACATGACCCCCGGAGTAGTTGGACTGAAGCTTTCTTT. Its translation: CASSHDPRSSWTEAFF.

This clone was seen only once. This sequence joins TRBV15 and TRBJ2-7; D possibly matches TRBD1 or TRBD2 (5 bases each). Trimming took off 8 bases at V and 0 bases at J, with 11 bases between the two ends. The CDR3 extends over 13 amino acids. Germline CDR1 and CDR2: LNHNV and YYDKDF (reference sequence). The CDR3 spells CATEAGSSYEQYF. The CDR3 DNA is TGTGCCACCGAGGCAGGGAGCTCCTACGAGCAGTACTTC.

The rearrangement links TRBV7-8 to TRBJ2-3; tentatively, D is TRBD2 (5 bases). The ends were cut back, 0 bases at V and 2 bases at J, with 12 bases in the middle. The CDR3 has 16 amino acids. Germline V CDR1 and CDR2: SGHVS, FQNEAQ. CDR3 region: CASSLATAGVTDTQYF. The CDR3 DNA reads TGTGCCAGCAGCTTAGCGACCGCCGGGGTCACAGATACGCAGTATTTT.

The chain has TRBV10-3 and TRBJ1-2, with D uncertain. V lost 5 bases to trimming and J lost 5 bases, with 15 bases between them. There are 14 residues in the CDR3. Germline CDR1 reads ENHRY; CDR2 reads SYGVKD. CDR3 in amino acids: CAISPTEPRYGYTF. The CDR3 bases are TGTGCCATCAGTCCGACGGAACCTAGATATGGCTACACCTTC.

The rearrangement uses TRBV27 and TRBJ2-7; TRBD2 matches 13 bases. V gave up 6 bases and J gave up 3 bases; unmatched junction bases: 8. The CDR3 has 16 amino acids. CDR1 and CDR2 from the germline V gene are MNHEY and SMNVEV (reference sequence). The CDR3 is CASSPTSGRAGYEQYF. CDR3 in DNA: TGTGCCAGCAGCCCAACTAGCGGGAGGGCCGGCTACGAGCAGTACTTC.

This sequence joins TRBV4-3 and TRBJ1-2; the match to TRBD1 covers 7 bases. The CDR3 loop spans 14 amino acids. After removal of 4 bases from V and 6 bases from J, the junction contained 8 bases not matched to a gene. The germline gives CDR1 LGHNA, CDR2 YSLEER. The CDR3, as DNA: TGCGCCAGCAGCCCTACAGGGGACCCGGATGGCTACACCTTC. This codes for CASSPTGDPDGYTF.

V gene TRBV25-1 combines with J gene TRBJ2-1, with 9 nucleotides matching TRBD2. The CDR3 is made up of 13 amino acids. The trim removed 5 bases at V and 10 bases at J, leaving 6 bases unmatched. The V gene's germline CDR1 is MGHDK and CDR2 SYGVNS. CDR3 sequence reads: CASSSGTSSEQFF. The CDR3 DNA sequence: TGTGCCAGCAGTTCCGGGACTAGCAGCGAGCAGTTCTTC. Variable domain in full (rest from reference TRBV25-1 and TRBJ2-1): EADIYQTPRYLVIGTGKKITLECSQTMGHDKMYWYQQDPGMELHLIHYSYGVNSTEKGDLSSESTVSRIRTEHFPLTLESARPSHTSQYLCASSSGTSSEQFFGPGTRLTVL.

This clone was recorded once. This sequence joins TRBV7-9 and TRBJ1-4; D remains unclear. Per germline, CDR1 SEHNR and CDR2 FQNEAQ (reference sequence). CDR3 length: 17 residues. V lost 5 bases and J lost 7, with 23 bases in between. The DNA for the CDR3 is TGTGCCAGCAGCCCCGCCGGGCGGTTTATATTTGGTGAAAAACTGTTTTTT. Translated, it gives CASSPAGRFIFGEKLFF.